The present T cell receptor (beta chain) was sequenced within a study of cytomegalovirus exposure and HLA in healthy donors. Across the study: A prior analysis found 117 million unique TCR beta sequences from 170 million or so T cells.

Study-level findings and limits: The listing of approximately 160 TCR beta chains classed them as cytomegalovirus-associated. Previous analysis showed most TCR beta V segments were productive about 87% or about 30% of the time.

This clone was seen just once. Its antigen is not identified. V dropped 2 bases and J dropped 1 base, with 6 bases sitting between them. This CDR3 contains 14 residues. Germline CDR1 KGHSH, CDR2 LQKENI. The study ran its PCR with 60 Vbeta and 13 Jbeta primers. Assay: immunoSEQ multiplex PCR; the TCRdb copy retains only in-frame clones and omits some. The sample records around 64,000 clones, 60% to 80% being singletons. The sequence came from a woman between 25 and 40 years old in good health and CMV-seropositive. The source material was PBMCs. The V and J genes are TRBV18 and TRBJ1-5; D is ambiguous. The CDR3 DNA sequence: TGTGCCAGCTCACCAAATCAGAGCAATCAGCCCCAGCATTTT. Its translation: CASSPNQSNQPQHF.